This TCR beta chain was found in a study of T cell changes during pregnancy in multiple sclerosis. The method was immunoSEQ multiplex PCR; TCRdb's version includes in-frame clones alone and lacks a portion of them. Here the sample spans approximately 89,000 clones, about 95% being singletons. V gave up 0 bases and J gave up 11 bases; unmatched junction bases: 3. CDR3 length equals 13 residues. Germline V lookup: CDR1 SEHNR, CDR2 FQNEAQ (reference sequence). The clonotype originates from a female donor with multiple sclerosis, enrolled in a pregnancy study. Sequenced material: peripheral blood, taken in the third trimester of pregnancy. The V gene is TRBV7-9, the J gene TRBJ1-2; 10 nucleotides line up with TRBD1. CDR3 residues: CASSLAGTGEYTF. In nucleotides, the CDR3 is TGTGCCAGCAGCTTAGCGGGGACAGGGGAGTACACCTTC.